The 11 T cell receptor beta chains given below trace back to one sample, sequenced in a study of T cell responses to AZD1222 COVID-19 vaccine. The table came from immunoSEQ multiplex PCR; TCRdb's copy has only in-frame clones and leaves some out. The sample records tens of thousands of clones, roughly nine tenths being singletons. Source: peripheral blood, taken on day 0 of AZD1222 vaccination. Every receptor here comes from an adult in good health.

The chain employs TRBV19 and TRBJ1-4, with 8 bases matching TRBD1. The length of the CDR3 is 14 residues. Germline lookup yields CDR1 LNHDA and CDR2 SQIVND (reference sequence). V lost 3 bases, J lost 8 bases, and 5 bases stayed unmatched. The CDR3: CASSMVQGGEKLFF. The CDR3 coding sequence is TGTGCCAGTAGTATGGTACAGGGGGGGGAAAAACTGTTTTTT.

The rearrangement uses TRBV19 and TRBJ1-5, with 8 bases lining up with TRBD1. The CDR3 is 16 amino acids. CDR1 and CDR2 from the germline V gene are LNHDA and SQIVND (reference sequence). J gave up 2 bases and V 8 bases, and 11 bases lay outside the gene matches. The DNA for the CDR3 is TGTGCCAGTTTCGGACAGGGCCTAGGGGGCAATCAGCCCCAGCATTTT. Encoded protein: CASFGQGLGGNQPQHF.

The rearrangement uses TRBV29-1 and TRBJ2-2, with no clear D. The CDR3 extends over 11 amino acids. The V gene's germline CDR1 is SQVTM and CDR2 ANQGSEA. The V end was cut by 6 bases, the J end by 3 bases, with 5 bases between. CDR3 sequence (DNA): TGCAGCGTCGCTGACACCGGGGAGCTGTTTTTT. This translates into CSVADTGELFF.

This clone was counted only a few times. The CDR3 sequence is CASSFERSGGYTF. The DNA for the CDR3 is TGTGCCAGCAGCTTCGAGCGATCGGGGGGCTACACCTTC. The gene calls are TRBV11-2 and TRBJ1-2; D not certain. V lost 3 bases, J lost 8 bases, and 13 bases lay in between. From germline, CDR1 is SGHAT and CDR2 FQNNGV. This CDR3 is built from 13 residues. Combining the CDR3 with reference TRBV11-2 and TRBJ1-2 gives the whole variable domain EAGVAQSPRYKIIEKRQSVAFWCNPISGHATLYWYQQILGQGPKLLIQFQNNGVVDDSQLPKDRFSAERLKGVDSTLKIQPAKLEDSAVYLCASSFERSGGYTFGSGTRLTVV.

This chain joins TRBV19 and TRBJ2-5, with unresolved D. Germline V gene data show CDR1 as LNHDA and CDR2 as SQIVND (reference sequence). The CDR3 length is 15 residues. Trimming cost V 7 bases and J 4 bases, with 19 bases left between them. The chain's CDR3 is CASTPSAWPRETQYF. As DNA, the CDR3 is TGTGCCAGTACCCCCTCCGCCTGGCCACGAGAGACCCAGTACTTC.

The rearrangement links TRBV2 to TRBJ1-1; 8 positions agree with TRBD1. The length of the CDR3 is 14 residues. The V gene's germline CDR1 is SNHLY and CDR2 FYNNEI. The V segment lost 6 bases and the J segment 1 base; nucleotides outside the gene matches: 4. The CDR3 spells CASRWGQENTEAFF. Written as DNA, the CDR3 is TGTGCCAGCAGGTGGGGACAGGAGAACACTGAAGCTTTCTTT.

This clone has a single count. V and J are TRBV14 and TRBJ1-2; D is possibly TRBD1 (5 bases). V was trimmed by 2 bases and J by 4 bases, leaving 11 bases between them. CDR3 length equals 14 residues. CDR1 and CDR2 (germline): SGHDN, FVKESK. The CDR3 region has the DNA TGTGCCAGCAGCCAACAGGGTTGGGGCTATGGCTACACCTTC. It is translated as CASSQQGWGYGYTF. Based on the CDR3 plus reference TRBV14 and TRBJ1-2, the full variable domain is EAGVTQFPSHSVIEKGQTVTLRCDPISGHDNLYWYRRVMGKEIKFLLHFVKESKQDESGMPNNRFLAERTGGTYSTLKVQPAELEDSGVYFCASSQQGWGYGYTFGSGTRLTVV.

The count of this clone is one. The chain has TRBV7-9 and TRBJ1-2; possibly TRBD1 for D (6 bases). This CDR3 contains 16 residues. The V and J ends lost 5 bases and 4 bases respectively, with 20 bases between them. Germline-derived CDR1 and CDR2 are SEHNR and FQNEAQ (reference sequence). In DNA form, the CDR3 reads TGTGCCAGCAGCCGGGACACTCTAAATTCTGGCTATGGCTACACCTTC. Translated: CASSRDTLNSGYGYTF.

The chain is built from TRBV5-1 and TRBJ2-5; the D is unclear. The CDR3 contains 15 residues. CDR1 is SGHRS and CDR2 is YFSETQ in the germline V gene. The V and J ends lost 0 bases and 5 bases respectively, with 14 bases between them. CDR3 sequence: CASSLVASRAETQYF. CDR3 coding DNA: TGCGCCAGCAGCTTGGTGGCCAGTAGGGCCGAGACCCAGTACTTC.

In this sample, this clone turned up once. The chain joins TRBV11-2 to TRBJ2-5; the D gene is possibly TRBD2 (6 bases). The ends were cut back, 5 bases at V and 5 bases at J, with 18 bases in the middle. This CDR3 region has 15 residues. Germline V gene lookup returns CDR1 SGHAT and CDR2 FQNNGV. The CDR3 DNA reads TGTGCCAGCAGCCCAGGGTCGGGGGTATCGGAGACCCAGTACTTC. Translating gives CASSPGSGVSETQYF.

This chain links TRBV3-1 (or the pseudogene TRBV3-2) with TRBJ2-7; perhaps TRBD1 as D (6 bases). CDR3 length: 13 residues. Germline CDR1 and CDR2: LGHDT and YNNKEL (reference sequence). V was pared by 4 bases and J by 2 bases, with 9 bases between. The chain's CDR3 is CASSLGQPYEQYF. CDR3 bases: TGTGCCAGCAGCCTAGGACAGCCCTACGAGCAGTACTTC.